What follows is one T cell receptor beta chain and its context. Its target is unknown. This sample was included in a study of T cell responses to AZD1222 COVID-19 vaccine. Trimming cost V 0 bases and J 2 bases, with 4 bases left between them. Germline loops: CDR1 WNHNN, CDR2 SYGVQD (reference sequence). This CDR3 is built from 14 residues. The table came from immunoSEQ multiplex PCR; TCRdb's copy has only in-frame clones and leaves some out. The sample lists about 150,000 clones, roughly 89% occurring once. Overall study findings and caveats: Dominant CD4 TCR responses targeted spike regions 160-218 and 743-854. White British ancestry dominated among donors, who included more females, and clonal diversity was possibly underestimated. At baseline, just a handful of AZD1222 recipients tested seropositive. Repertoire sampling happened only post peak T cell response.

The chain recombines TRBV10-1 with TRBJ2-2; no reliable D call. Source: peripheral blood, taken 28 days after the second dose of the MenACWY control vaccine. The TCR was taken from an adult who received the MenACWY meningococcal vaccine as a control. The DNA for the CDR3 is TGCGCCAGCAGTGAGTCCGGTAACACCGGGGAGCTGTTTTTT. Encoded protein: CASSESGNTGELFF.